This T cell receptor (beta chain) was identified during a study of cytomegalovirus exposure and HLA in healthy donors. For the study at large: From donors who were HLA-typed, an early data release held approximately 84 million unique TCRs. Study-wide results and limits: TCR beta V- and J-gene trimming, according to a later analysis, was linked to a missense DCLRE1C variant. A later analysis found that most CMV-associated TCR beta chains appeared HLA-restricted.

This PCR relied on a set of 60 Vbeta primers and 13 Jbeta primers. Assay used: immunoSEQ multiplex PCR; TCRdb lists only in-frame clones, some missing. The sample records some 80,000 clones, more than 75% being singletons. This clone showed up just a few times. Its antigen remains unknown. The CDR3 length is 15 residues. V was cut by 0 bases and J by 7 bases, with 15 bases left in between. Germline-derived CDR1 and CDR2 are MGHDK and SYGVNS. The sequence came from a man in his forties or fifties in good health and CMV-seronegative. The chain employs TRBV25-1 and TRBJ1-2; D possibly corresponds to TRBD1 (5 bases). Sequenced sample: PBMCs. The CDR3 loop is CASSEYFSGTSGYTF. CDR3 bases: TGTGCCAGCAGTGAATATTTTTCCGGGACTTCTGGCTACACCTTC.